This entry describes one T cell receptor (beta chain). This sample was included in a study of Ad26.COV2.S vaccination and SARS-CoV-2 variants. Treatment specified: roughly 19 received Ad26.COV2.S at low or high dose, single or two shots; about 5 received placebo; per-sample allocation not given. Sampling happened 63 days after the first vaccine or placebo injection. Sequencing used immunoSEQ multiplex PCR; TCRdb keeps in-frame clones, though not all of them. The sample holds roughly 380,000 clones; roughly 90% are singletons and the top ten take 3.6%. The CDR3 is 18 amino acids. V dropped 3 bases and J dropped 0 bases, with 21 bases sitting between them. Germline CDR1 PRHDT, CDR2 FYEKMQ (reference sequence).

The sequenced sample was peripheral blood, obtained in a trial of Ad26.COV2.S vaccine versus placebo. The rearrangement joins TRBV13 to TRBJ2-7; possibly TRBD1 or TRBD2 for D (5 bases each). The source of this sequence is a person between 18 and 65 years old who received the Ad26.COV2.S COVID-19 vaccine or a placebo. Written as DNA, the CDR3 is TGTGCCAGCAGCTTGGGACCCTCTATACAGTCGGGCTCCTACGAGCAGTACTTC. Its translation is CASSLGPSIQSGSYEQYF.